This T cell receptor beta chain originates from a study of OX40 agonist ivuxolimab in advanced cancers. Germline CDR1 MDHEN, CDR2 SYDVKM. This CDR3 region has 15 residues. V was clipped by 10 bases and J by 3 bases, with 20 bases between them. For this clone: Its antigen is still unknown.

Study-level findings and limits: CD8+ T cells (on average) carried more expanded clones than CD4+ T cells.

Clones were read by immunoSEQ multiplex PCR, and TCRdb kept only the in-frame ones, dropping some. The table records more than 55,000 clones, over 75% of them present only once. The sequence was obtained from an adult with an advanced solid tumor such as melanoma, head and neck, liver or kidney cancer. V is TRBV28 and J is TRBJ2-3; D might be TRBD1 (6 bases). Sequencing used CD4+ or CD8+ T cells sorted from blood, obtained in a trial of the OX40 agonist ivuxolimab. As DNA, the CDR3 is TGTGCCACCTCAGTGGTAAGGGGGAGTACAGATACGCAGTATTTT. Its translation: CATSVVRGSTDTQYF.